The entry below describes one T cell receptor beta chain. The sample has other DNA sequences that encode this CDR3 too. The data were obtained in a study of blood T cell repertoires in COVID-19. Assay: immunoSEQ multiplex PCR; the TCRdb copy retains only in-frame clones and omits some. The repertoire holds 120,000 to 150,000 clones, with around four fifths as singletons. This CDR3 is built from 14 residues. Germline V CDR1 and CDR2: MNHEY, SVGAGI. V was pared by 5 bases and J by 0 bases, with 8 bases between. The sample consisted of peripheral blood. This sequence was found in a middle-aged woman with active or convalescent COVID-19. The chain employs TRBV6-5 and TRBJ1-5; maybe TRBD1 (6 bases). As DNA, the CDR3 is TGTGCCAGCAGTCCACAGGGTAGCAATCAGCCCCAGCATTTT. Translating gives CASSPQGSNQPQHF.